This T cell receptor beta chain is from a study of identical twins (dated by TCRdb to between 2015 and 2016). Regarding the research as a whole: To test whether fetal clonotypes persist, this study deep-sequenced TCR alpha and beta repertoires from monozygotic twins, from unrelated adults of various ages, and from cord blood. To rule out contamination, replicate twin experiments were performed at different times with different library preparation protocols.

Library construction relied on 5' RACE. The sample was run on an Illumina HiSeq 2000. Template switching added a universal primer binding site, and the final cDNA carried a unique molecular identifier that allowed TCR cDNA molecules to be counted accurately. Specific primers in the conserved constant-segment region were used to synthesize first-strand cDNA for TCR alpha and beta chains. To control for contamination, every cDNA library was double barcoded, receiving both a SMART-Mk sample barcode and Illumina barcodes. Two successive PCR steps introduced TruSeq adapter sequences along with Illumina sample barcodes. The Illumina HiSeq platform was used with custom primers to sequence TCR alpha and beta cDNA libraries. From the authors' description of their analysis: Raw reads were processed with MiGEC to extract unique molecular identifiers, and MiXCR was used to determine CDR3 positions. Recombination models were inferred per individual with the repgenHMM and IGoR tools using an EM algorithm. The analysis of shared clonotypes was done with the tcR package in R, with sharing normalized by the product of cloneset sizes. Out-of-frame nonproductive sequences were analyzed to study raw recombination free of thymic and clonal selection effects. The public reads were run again by TCRdb, first through fastp at Q25 and then through MiXCR, and only productive beta chains were kept. Each CDR3 protein appears once, grouped with its most common genes and DNA. The V and J calls, along with clone size, are taken from TCRdb and not from the paper's own processing. In all, the sample holds about 530,000 distinct CDR3 sequences, and approximately 20% of those were seen once. The leading ten clones occupy approximately 0.52% of the sample.

Study-level results and caveats: Because the same donors could not be followed over many years, the conclusions depended on cross-sectional statistical analysis. Abundant cord blood beta clonotypes had fewer insertions, young adult naive repertoires showed a similar but weaker trend, and memory repertoires showed no such trend. Invariant T cells such as MAIT and iNKT could partly confound zero-insertion analyses, though diverse VJ usage argued against this for most clonotypes. Out-of-frame TCR alpha sharing in monozygotic twins was systematically underestimated by recombination models, whereas sharing between unrelated individuals was in agreement with the recombination models. Out-of-frame TCR alpha sequences shared between twins showed an excess of low generation-probability sequences compared with coincidental sharing between unrelated individuals. The excess sharing between twins in beta out-of-frame sequences was weaker because fewer shared sequences reduced the signal-to-noise ratio.

From cysteine to phenylalanine, the CDR3 is 14 amino acids long. The CDR3 DNA has 42 bases and is translated from base 1. V loses 2 bases, J loses 5 bases, and the germline ends lie 11 bases apart. In the germline V gene (reference sequence), CDR1 corresponds to SEHNR and CDR2 to FQNEAQ. In this sample, this clonotype turned up a few times. The clone's antigen remains unknown. Base qualities are not at hand, and no much larger clone is one base apart. All donors were healthy Caucasians. The twin cohort comprised three pairs of female monozygotic twins, all aged roughly 18 to 30 years. Positive isolation kits from Invitrogen were used to isolate the CD4+ and CD8+ T cell populations. The same data also went into a second study, on yellow fever vaccine responses in identical twins. As the second publication notes: According to the authors, the vaccine-induced T cell response in identical twins seemed to be partly convergent and partly specific to each individual. Focusing on identical twins, the study followed the T cell clones that responded to the vaccine, and did so with precision.

This clonotype was sampled from a woman in her late teens or twenties in good health. The sequenced material came from CD4+ T cells sorted from blood. This receptor chain uses TRBV7-9 and TRBJ2-3; TRBD2 is a weak D gene call, 6 bases matching. The nucleotides read TGTGCCAGCAGCTTAACCGGGAGTATAGATACGCAGTATTTT. Its protein reads: CASSLTGSIDTQYF.